This T cell receptor (beta chain) came from a study of cytomegalovirus exposure and HLA in healthy donors. CDR1 MNHNY and CDR2 SVGAGI come from the germline V gene (reference sequence). V was pared by 7 bases and J by 0 bases, with 6 bases of the junction left unmatched. The CDR3 totals 15 residues. As concerns this clone: Its matching antigen is unknown.

The PCR employed 60 Vbeta primers together with 13 Jbeta primers. Generated by immunoSEQ multiplex PCR, the TCRdb table keeps only in-frame clones and is missing some. The sample holds around 90,000 clones, around 84% seen once. Regarding the study as a whole: Cytomegalovirus association was assigned to about 180 TCR beta chains. Some V segments, TRBV6-2 and TRBV6-3 among them, were indistinguishable and were therefore excluded. Specific recognition of CMV antigens was confirmed in vitro for a few chains (all CMV-associated).

This receptor was taken from a man aged 40-49 years in good health and CMV-seropositive. This chain joins TRBV6-6 and TRBJ1-3; 7 bases fit TRBD1. Material: PBMCs. CDR3 region: CASTVTGDSGNTIYF. CDR3 nucleotide sequence: TGTGCCAGCACCGTAACAGGGGACTCTGGAAACACCATATATTTT.